The clone carrying this T cell receptor beta chain was seen at least ten times. Its antigen is undetermined. These data come from a study of identical twins. Overall study findings and caveats: The analysis was cross-sectional rather than longitudinal within donors.

Each CDR3 protein gets one entry after TCRdb re-called the 5' RACE reads with MiXCR. Of hundreds of thousands of distinct CDR3 sequences in the sample, approximately 21% are singletons; the top ten hold 4.3%. The CDR3 spans 14 residues. V was pared by 2 bases and J by 4 bases, with 11 bases between. This sample also belongs to another study, concerning T cells expressing NK-cell markers. That study adds: It was sorted CD3+CD56-NKG2C+, CD3+CD56+NKG2C- and CD3+CD56+NKG2C+ T cells that provided the TCR beta repertoires.

Sequenced material: PBMCs. The sequence was obtained from a woman aged 18-29 years in good health. This rearrangement joins TRBV12-3 or TRBV12-4 to TRBJ2-5, with TRBD2 as a possible D gene (5 bases). The CDR3 bases are TGTGCCAGCAGTTTAATGCAAGCGGCAGAGACCCAGTACTTC. Translating gives CASSLMQAAETQYF.